Listed below are T cell receptor beta chains from one sample, sequenced in a study of breast tumors, draining lymph nodes, adjacent tissues. TCRdb itself ran the multiplex PCR reads through MiXCR, one entry per CDR3 protein. In the table there are 25,000 to 40,000 distinct CDR3 sequences, 60% to 70% of which are singletons. The sequenced material came from breast tumor tissue. The receptors here all came from a female donor with breast cancer. Some clones in this sample may be carry-over from other donors' samples. Each CDR3 is given without its conserved first and last residue.

CDR3aa	v_gene	j_gene
SARGGYGYT	TRBV20-1	TRBJ1-2
ASSLDEIGYT	TRBV5-4	TRBJ1-2
AISAPRATGELF	TRBV10-3	TRBJ2-2
ASSGTGPNYGYT	TRBV10-2	TRBJ1-2
ASTPDRGLYGYT	TRBV19	TRBJ1-2
ASTTGGTAYEQY	TRBV5-1	TRBJ2-7
ASSFQRLAGNEQF	TRBV5-6	TRBJ2-1
SARASGQGFYEQY	TRBV20-1	TRBJ2-7
SLEGQGGEQY	TRBV29-1	TRBJ2-7
ASSVQGLGQETQH	TRBV7-9	TRBJ2-5
ARTTDEQF	TRBV2	TRBJ2-1
ASSLDRVGNTIY	TRBV5-1	TRBJ1-3
ASSLKGALTDTQY	TRBV7-7	TRBJ2-3
ATSREGIFQETQY	TRBV15	TRBJ2-5
ASSQEYGQGRGYT	TRBV4-1	TRBJ1-2
ASSLEAFQETQY	TRBV5-1	TRBJ2-5
AWSTGRGYQPQH	TRBV30	TRBJ1-5
SVVGLKGQAF	TRBV29-1	TRBJ1-1
SVFSGIPRTDTQY	TRBV29-1	TRBJ2-3
ASSWSGTGENYEQY	TRBV4-3	TRBJ2-7